This T cell receptor (beta chain) was documented in a study of vaccination and CD4 T cells after COVID-19. The germline V gene encodes CDR1 SGHTA and CDR2 FQGNSA. The CDR3 is 13 amino acids. V shed 6 bases and J shed 4 bases, with 12 bases lying between them. Researchers used the Oncomine TCR Beta short-read assay to sequence DNA from cultured CD4+ T cells. TCRdb re-analysed the PCR reads in MiXCR, keeping a single row per CDR3 protein. The data show some 17,000 distinct CDR3 sequences, approximately 45% seen once. Treatment: roughly nine-day PBMC culture with coronavirus spike peptide pools or control peptides (ViraFEST assay). This clonotype appeared a few times. Its antigen is undetermined.

The TCR was taken from a human donor who had recovered from COVID-19. The sequencing used CD4+ T cells from blood, cultured in vitro, collected after SARS-CoV-2 vaccination. The chain couples TRBV7-2 to TRBJ1-1; D possibly corresponds to TRBD1 (5 bases). As DNA, the CDR3 is TGTGCCAGCAGTTTCCAGGGAGGCACTGAAGCTTTCTTT. Translating it yields CASSFQGGTEAFF.